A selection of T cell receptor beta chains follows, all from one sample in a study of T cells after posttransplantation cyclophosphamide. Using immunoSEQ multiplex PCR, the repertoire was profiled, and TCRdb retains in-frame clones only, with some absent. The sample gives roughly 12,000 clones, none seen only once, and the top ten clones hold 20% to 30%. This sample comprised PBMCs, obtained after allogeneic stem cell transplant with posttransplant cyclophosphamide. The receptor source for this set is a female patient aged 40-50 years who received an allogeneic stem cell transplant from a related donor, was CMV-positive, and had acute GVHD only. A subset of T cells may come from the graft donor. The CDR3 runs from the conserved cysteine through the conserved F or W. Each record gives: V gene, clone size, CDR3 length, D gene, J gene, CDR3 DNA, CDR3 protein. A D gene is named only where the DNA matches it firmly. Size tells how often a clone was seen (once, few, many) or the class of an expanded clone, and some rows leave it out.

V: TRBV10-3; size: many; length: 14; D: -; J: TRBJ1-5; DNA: TGTGCCATCAGTGAGCGGGGGAGCAATCAGCCCCAGCATTTT; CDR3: CAISERGSNQPQHF
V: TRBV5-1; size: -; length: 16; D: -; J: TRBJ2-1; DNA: TGCGCCAGCAGCCTATACGGGGGACTGTCCTGCAATGAGCAGTTCTTC; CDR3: CASSLYGGLSCNEQFF
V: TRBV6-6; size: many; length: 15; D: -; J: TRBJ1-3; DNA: TGTGCCAGCAGTTACTCGGGACTCTCTGGAAACACCATATATTTT; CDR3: CASSYSGLSGNTIYF
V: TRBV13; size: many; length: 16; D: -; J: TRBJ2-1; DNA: TGTGCCAGCAGCCCACAGACACTTTCGGGGTACAATGAGCAGTTCTTC; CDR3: CASSPQTLSGYNEQFF
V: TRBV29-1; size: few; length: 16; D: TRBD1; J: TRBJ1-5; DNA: TGCAGCGTTGAAATCCCACGACAGGGGGGTAATCAGCCCCAGCATTTT; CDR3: CSVEIPRQGGNQPQHF
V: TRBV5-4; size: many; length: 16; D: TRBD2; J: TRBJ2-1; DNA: TGTGCCAGCAGCGCCGGGACTAGCGGGGTTGGGAATGAGCAGTTCTTC; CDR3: CASSAGTSGVGNEQFF
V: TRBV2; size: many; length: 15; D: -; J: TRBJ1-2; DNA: TGTGCCAGCAGTGGAGGCAGGGGCCGGACGGATGGCTACACCTTC; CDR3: CASSGGRGRTDGYTF
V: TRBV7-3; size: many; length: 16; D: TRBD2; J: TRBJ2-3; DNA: TGTGCCAGCAGCCTCAGTAGCGGGAGGGGTTCGGATACGCAGTATTTT; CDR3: CASSLSSGRGSDTQYF
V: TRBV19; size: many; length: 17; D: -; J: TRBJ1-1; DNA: TGTGCCAGTAGTATGATCCGGGCCAGGGGTGGAGGCACTGAAGCTTTCTTT; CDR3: CASSMIRARGGGTEAFF
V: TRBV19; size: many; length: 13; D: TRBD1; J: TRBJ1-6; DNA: TGTGCCAGTAGTATACCCGACAGGGCGGCCCTCCACTTT; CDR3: CASSIPDRAALHF
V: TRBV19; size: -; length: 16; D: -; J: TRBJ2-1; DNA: TGTGCCAGTAGTATAGATCGAGCGATTGGAGTCGATGAGCAGTTCTTC; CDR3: CASSIDRAIGVDEQFF
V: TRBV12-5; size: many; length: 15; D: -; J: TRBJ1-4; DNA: TGTGCTAGTGGTTCCCGGACTGCAACTAATGAAAAACTGTTTTTT; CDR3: CASGSRTATNEKLFF
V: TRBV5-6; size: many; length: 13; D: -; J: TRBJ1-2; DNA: TGTGCCAGCAGACCGACAGGAACCTATGGCTACACCTTC; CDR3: CASRPTGTYGYTF
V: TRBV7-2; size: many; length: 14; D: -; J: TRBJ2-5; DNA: TGTGCCAGCAGCTTGGCCCACGCCGGGGTGGCCCAGTACTTC; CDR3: CASSLAHAGVAQYF
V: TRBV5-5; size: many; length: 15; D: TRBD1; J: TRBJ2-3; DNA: TGTGCCAGCGTGCGGACAGGGTTTGGCACAGATACGCAGTATTTT; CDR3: CASVRTGFGTDTQYF
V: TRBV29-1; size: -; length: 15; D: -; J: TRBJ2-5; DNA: TGCAGCGTTGTCCCCTCCGGACAGTTCCAAGAGACCCAGTACTTC; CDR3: CSVVPSGQFQETQYF
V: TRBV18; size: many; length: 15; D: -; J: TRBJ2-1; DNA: TGTGCCAGCTCACCGCTAGCAAGCTCCTACAATGAGCAGTTCTTC; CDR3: CASSPLASSYNEQFF
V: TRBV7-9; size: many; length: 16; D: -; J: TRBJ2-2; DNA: TGTGCCAGCAGCTTATCGGAACTCTCCAGGGCCGGGGAGCTGTTTTTT; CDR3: CASSLSELSRAGELFF
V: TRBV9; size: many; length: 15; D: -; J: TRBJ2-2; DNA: TGTGCCAGCGGACCGGGACAAGCGGACACCGGGGAGCTGTTTTTT; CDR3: CASGPGQADTGELFF
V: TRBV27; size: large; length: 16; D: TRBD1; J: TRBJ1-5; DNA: TGTGCCAGCAGTTCGGGCAGGGGGCCCCCAGATCAGCCCCAGCATTTT; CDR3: CASSSGRGPPDQPQHF
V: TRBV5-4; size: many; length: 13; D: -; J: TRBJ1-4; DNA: TGTGCCAGCAGCTTGGCGGGGAATGAAAAACTGTTTTTT; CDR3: CASSLAGNEKLFF
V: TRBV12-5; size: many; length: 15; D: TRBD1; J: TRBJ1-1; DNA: TGTGCTAGTGGTTTGGTAATGCAGGGGGCGAGTGAAGCTTTCTTT; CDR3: CASGLVMQGASEAFF
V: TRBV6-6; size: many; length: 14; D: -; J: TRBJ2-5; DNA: TGTGCCAGCAGTTACATGGGACTTCAAGAGACCCAGTACTTC; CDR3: CASSYMGLQETQYF
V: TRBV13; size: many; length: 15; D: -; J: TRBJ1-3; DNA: TGTGCCAGCAGCTTAGGGTTTGTCCCGGGAAACACCATATATTTT; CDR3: CASSLGFVPGNTIYF
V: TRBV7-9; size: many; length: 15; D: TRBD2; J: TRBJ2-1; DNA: TGTGCCAGCAGCCGGACTAGCGGTTCCTACAATGAGCAGTTCTTC; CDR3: CASSRTSGSYNEQFF
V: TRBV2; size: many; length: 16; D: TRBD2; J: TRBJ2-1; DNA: TGTGCCAGCAAAGCGGGACTAGCGGGGTCCTACAATGAGCAGTTCTTC; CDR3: CASKAGLAGSYNEQFF
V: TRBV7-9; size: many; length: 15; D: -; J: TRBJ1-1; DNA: TGTGCCAGCAGCGCCAGGGTACTGGGTAATAATGAAGCTTTCTTT; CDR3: CASSARVLGNNEAFF
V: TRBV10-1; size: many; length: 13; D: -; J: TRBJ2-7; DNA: TGCGCCAGCAGTGGGAATCTCAGGGGCGAGCAGTACTTC; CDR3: CASSGNLRGEQYF
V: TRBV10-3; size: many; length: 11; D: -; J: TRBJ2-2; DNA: TGTGCCACCCGTTCCACCGGGGAGCTGTTTTTT; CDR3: CATRSTGELFF
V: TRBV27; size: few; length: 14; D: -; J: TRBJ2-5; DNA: TGTGCCAGCAGTTTAAGCAGGGCCCAAGAGACCCAGTACTTC; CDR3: CASSLSRAQETQYF
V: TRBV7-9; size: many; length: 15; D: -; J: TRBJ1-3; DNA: TGTGCCAGCAGCACAGACAGGAACTCTGGAAACACCATATATTTT; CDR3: CASSTDRNSGNTIYF
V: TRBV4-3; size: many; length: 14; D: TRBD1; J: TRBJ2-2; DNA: TGCGCCAGCAGCCGGGACAGGGGTACCGGGGAGCTGTTTTTT; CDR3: CASSRDRGTGELFF
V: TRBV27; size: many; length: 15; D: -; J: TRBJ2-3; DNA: TGTGCCAGCAGTTTCCTCCCGGGAAGCACAGATACGCAGTATTTT; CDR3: CASSFLPGSTDTQYF
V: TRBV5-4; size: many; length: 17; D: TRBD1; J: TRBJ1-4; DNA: TGTGCCAGCAGCTTGGGGGACAGGGTATTTGGGGATGAAAAACTGTTTTTT; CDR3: CASSLGDRVFGDEKLFF
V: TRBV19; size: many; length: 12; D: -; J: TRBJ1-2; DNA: TGTGCCAGTAGCCCTAACTCCTATGGCTACACCTTC; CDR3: CASSPNSYGYTF
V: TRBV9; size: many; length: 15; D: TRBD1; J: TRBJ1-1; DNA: TGTGCCAGCAGCGTAGAGCCAGGGGGGAACACTGAAGCTTTCTTT; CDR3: CASSVEPGGNTEAFF
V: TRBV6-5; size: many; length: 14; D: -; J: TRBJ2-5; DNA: TGTGCCAGCAGTTACCAAAAGCTCCAAGAGACCCAGTACTTC; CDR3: CASSYQKLQETQYF
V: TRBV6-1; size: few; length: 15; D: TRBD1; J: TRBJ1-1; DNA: TGTGCCAGCAGTGAAGCGACAGGGGTTGGGACTGAAGCTTTCTTT; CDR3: CASSEATGVGTEAFF
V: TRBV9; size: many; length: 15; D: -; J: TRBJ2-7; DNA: TGTGCCAGCAGCGAGACTTCCGGGGAAATCTACGAGCAGTACTTC; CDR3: CASSETSGEIYEQYF
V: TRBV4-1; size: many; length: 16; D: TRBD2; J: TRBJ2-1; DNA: TGCGCCAGCAGAGGGACTATACTTACCAGTCCCAATGAGCAGTTCTTC; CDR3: CASRGTILTSPNEQFF
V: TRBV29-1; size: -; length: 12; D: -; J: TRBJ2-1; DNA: TGCAGCGTTGAACAGCTAGCTTATGAGCAGTTCTTC; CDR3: CSVEQLAYEQFF
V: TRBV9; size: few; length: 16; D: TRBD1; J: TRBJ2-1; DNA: TGTGCCAGCAGCGTAGGCCCGGGACAGGGGTTTCATGAGCAGTTCTTC; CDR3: CASSVGPGQGFHEQFF
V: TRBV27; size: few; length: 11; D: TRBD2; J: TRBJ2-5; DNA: TGTGCCAGCGCGGGGGGGGAGACCCAGTACTTC; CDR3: CASAGGETQYF
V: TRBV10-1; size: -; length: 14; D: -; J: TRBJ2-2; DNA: TGCGCCAGCACCGGGACTTTCAACACCGGGGAGCTGTTTTTT; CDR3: CASTGTFNTGELFF
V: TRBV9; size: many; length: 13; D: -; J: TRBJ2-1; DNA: TGTGCCAGCAGCACCCTGAGAGACAATGAGCAGTTCTTC; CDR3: CASSTLRDNEQFF
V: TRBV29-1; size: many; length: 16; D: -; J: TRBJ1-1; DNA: TGCAGCGTTGACACAGGACAGCAAGTCCGGAGAACTGAAGCTTTCTTT; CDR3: CSVDTGQQVRRTEAFF
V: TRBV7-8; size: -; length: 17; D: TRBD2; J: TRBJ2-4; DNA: TGTGCCAGCAGCTCCCGGGGGACTATCCTAGCCAAAAACATTCAGTACTTC; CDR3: CASSSRGTILAKNIQYF
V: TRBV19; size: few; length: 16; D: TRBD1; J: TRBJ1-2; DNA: TGTGCCAGTAGGGCCAATACAGGGGGCGGAGTAAATGGCTACACCTTC; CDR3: CASRANTGGGVNGYTF
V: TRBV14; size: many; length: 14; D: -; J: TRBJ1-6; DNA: TGTGCCAGCAGCCAAGTTAGGGAGAATTCACCCCTCCACTTT; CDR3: CASSQVRENSPLHF
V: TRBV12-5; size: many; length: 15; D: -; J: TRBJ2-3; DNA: TGTGCTAGTGGTTTGGTACAGGGTAACACAGATACGCAGTATTTT; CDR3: CASGLVQGNTDTQYF
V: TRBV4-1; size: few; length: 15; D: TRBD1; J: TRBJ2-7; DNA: TGCGCCAGCAGCCAAGGGACAGGGTCAGTTTACGAGCAGTACTTC; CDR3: CASSQGTGSVYEQYF
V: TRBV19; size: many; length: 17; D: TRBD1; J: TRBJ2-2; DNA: TGTGCCAGTAGGTCTCCTTCGGACAGGGGTCGCACCGGGGAGCTGTTTTTT; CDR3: CASRSPSDRGRTGELFF
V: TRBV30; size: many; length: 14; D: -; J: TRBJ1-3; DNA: TGTGCCTGGAGTGCCGGGACACTAGGAAACGCCATATATTTT; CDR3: CAWSAGTLGNAIYF